The T cell receptor (beta chain) described here comes from a study of T cell changes during pregnancy in multiple sclerosis. The CDR3 covers 14 residues. The V gene lost 4 bases and the J gene lost 2 bases, with 11 bases spanning the gap. CDR1 and CDR2 (germline): SGHVS, FNYEAQ. Sequencing used immunoSEQ multiplex PCR; TCRdb keeps in-frame clones, though not all of them. The sample includes around 23,000 clones, approximately 92% seen only once; the top ten take 6.8%. J is TRBJ2-5 and V is TRBV7-6; maybe TRBD1 (6 bases). The origin of this receptor is a female donor with multiple sclerosis, enrolled in a pregnancy study. Here the sequenced sample was CD8+ T cells from peripheral blood mononuclear cells, taken in the third trimester of pregnancy. In DNA form, the CDR3 reads TGTGCCAGCAGCTCAACAGGGACGCAAGAGACCCAGTACTTC. Translated, it gives CASSSTGTQETQYF.